This T cell receptor beta chain stems from a study of shared clonotypes between healthy human individuals. The quantity of DNA used in unsorted PBMC replicate PCRs was 300 ng, corresponding to tens of thousands of T cell genomes. Here immunoSEQ multiplex PCR was the method, and the copy in TCRdb shows in-frame clones only, minus some. The table shows about half a million clones, with more than 70% occurring only once. V gave up 0 bases and J gave up 3 bases, with 10 bases separating them. The V gene's germline CDR1 is SGDLS and CDR2 YYNGEE. The CDR3 loop spans 14 amino acids. This clone was detected ten times or more.

Sequenced input: PBMCs. The clonotype was recovered from a woman aged 40 to 50 in good health. Some clones in this sample may be carry-over from other donors' samples. The chain couples TRBV9 to TRBJ2-7, with D maybe TRBD2 (6 bases). The CDR3 DNA follows: TGTGCCAGCAGCGTAGGGCTAGCGAACTACGAGCAGTACTTC. Amino acids: CASSVGLANYEQYF.